Below, one T cell receptor beta chain is given with its context. The sample originates from a study of T cell changes during pregnancy in multiple sclerosis. Trimming cost V 1 base and J 6 bases; bases outside gene matches: 6. CDR3 size: 15 residues. Per germline, CDR1 SGHNT and CDR2 YENEEA. Assay used: immunoSEQ multiplex PCR; TCRdb lists only in-frame clones, some missing. The sample records about 48,000 clones, 88% being singletons. The material was CD4+ T cells from peripheral blood mononuclear cells, obtained in the second trimester of pregnancy. The rearrangement uses TRBV11-3 and TRBJ2-1; TRBD1 matches 7 bases. The TCR sequence derives from a female donor with multiple sclerosis, enrolled in a pregnancy study. The CDR3 DNA is TGTGCCAGCAGCTTAGTCGACAGGGTAGGCAATGAGCAGTTCTTC. Its translation: CASSLVDRVGNEQFF.